This record concerns one T cell receptor (beta chain) sequence. The data derive from a study of CD8 T cells in Susac syndrome. Random hexamers primed reverse transcription of about 0.5 to 1 ug RNA. TCRdb analysed the immunoSEQ multiplex PCR reads with MiXCR anew, one entry per CDR3 protein. Among about 110,000 distinct CDR3 sequences listed, about 96% were seen once. V lost 3 bases to trimming and J lost 7 bases; unmatched junction nucleotides: 7. Looked up from germline, CDR1 is MGHDK and CDR2 is SYGVNS. The CDR3 is 16 residues long. The sequence was obtained from a human donor in good health. The chain links TRBV25-1 to TRBJ2-2; TRBD1 matches 11 bases. The material sequenced was CD4+ T cells from PBMCs. The CDR3 DNA reads TGTGCCAGCAGTGACCCGGGACAGGGGGAAGTCGGGGAGCTGTTTTTT. It specifies CASSDPGQGEVGELFF.